The present TCR beta chain was sequenced within a study of post-analysis software for immune sequencing data. Broader study findings: Among multiple sclerosis patients, normalized Chao1 diversity was significantly below that of controls. Controls had lower frequencies than patients of about 5 TRBV segments, which included TRBV5-6, TRBV5-1 and TRBV20-1.

Trimming took off 1 base at V and 3 bases at J, with 15 bases between the two ends. Per germline, CDR1 SQVTM and CDR2 ANQGSEA. The CDR3 extends over 15 amino acids. The TCR beta cDNA libraries carried unique molecular identifiers. About 500,000 cDNA molecules came from roughly 1 to 10 million T cells. TCRdb reprocessed the PCR reads via MiXCR and lists one record per CDR3 protein. Altogether 400,000 to 500,000 distinct CDR3 sequences are present, less than 40% being singletons, with the ten largest covering less than 8%. In the case of this clonotype: Its antigen is still unknown.

The clonotype comes from a girl aged 2 to 9 with multiple sclerosis. The chain carries TRBV29-1 and TRBJ1-1; TRBD1 is a possible D gene (5 bases). The sequenced sample was blood. This CDR3 is CSVEALGTGDTEAFF. The DNA of the CDR3 is TGCAGCGTTGAAGCGTTAGGGACGGGAGACACTGAAGCTTTCTTT.